This T cell receptor (beta chain) derives from a study of T cell responses to AZD1222 COVID-19 vaccine. Overall study: Analyses pooled second doses at about 4 or about 12 weeks.

Overall study findings and caveats: Reportedly, nearly half of unique spike TCRs recognized epitopes outside B.1.351/B.1.1.7 mutations. The study found Spike-specific TCR breadth and depth rose after two AZD1222 doses.

This clone was recorded only once. The antigen is undetermined. The data were produced by immunoSEQ multiplex PCR, yet TCRdb's version contains in-frame clones alone and is incomplete. This table has 89,000 or so clones, 86% appearing once. CDR3 length: 13 amino acids. Trimming stripped 3 bases from V and 5 bases from J, with 10 bases between. Germline lookup yields CDR1 MDHEN and CDR2 SYDVKM. Sequencing was performed on peripheral blood, taken on day 0 of AZD1222 vaccination. This rearrangement joins TRBV28 to TRBJ1-2; D perhaps matches TRBD1 (5 bases). The TCR was taken from an adult in good health. The chain's CDR3 is CASSLGLGYGYTF. CDR3 sequence (DNA): TGTGCCAGCAGTTTGGGACTCGGGTATGGCTACACCTTC.